A selection of T cell receptor beta chains follows, all from one sample in a study of PD-1 blockade in mismatch repair-deficient tumors. Clones were sequenced by immunoSEQ multiplex PCR, and TCRdb holds only the in-frame ones, with some missing. Of about 34,000 clones listed, approximately 80% were seen once; the top ten hold 3% to 4%. The input for sequencing was PBMCs, taken 6 to 7 weeks after starting pembrolizumab. Receptor source: an adult with mismatch repair-deficient cancer. The CDR3 runs from the conserved cysteine through the conserved F or W. Clone size appears in some rows only: once, few, many, or a class for an expanded clone.

TRBV19 - CASSPLDGGGGNEQYF
TRBV14 - CASSPNPGEQYF
TRBV5-1 - CASSLTTGGSGNTIYF
TRBV7-2 - CASSRVAGGVWGEQYF
TRBV18 - CASSPDMSQPQHF
TRBV6-1 - CASSFRTGRRETQYF
TRBV5-1 - CASSLGTEQPQHF
TRBV13 - CASSLSNEQFF
TRBV6-4 - CASSDSSGQHNYGYTF
TRBV2 - CASRSQSNTEAFF
TRBV29-1 once CSVELPGYGYTF
TRBV29-1 few CSALSQGNTIYF
TRBV18 - CASSVGLADETQYF
TRBV15 - CATSRDLGVYGYTF
TRBV28 - CASRFRTVSSGANVLTF
TRBV13 - CASRPGGFYNEQFF
TRBV5-4 - CASSFAGGPRNEQFF
TRBV2 once CASSEAYWSNTEAFF
TRBV27 - CATRTSGRAEQYF
TRBV28 - CASTRQGFRRELFF
TRBV5-1 - CASVDIRVHF
TRBV5-1 - CASSLTANYGYTF
TRBV30 - CAWSPSAEGGEQYF
TRBV5-5 few CASSFSGSSYEQYF
TRBV20-1 - CSARLYNEQFF
TRBV27 - CASSLTSQKETQYF
TRBV29-1 - CSVELTLSTDTQYF
TRBV2 - CASTRQGNEQFF